This TCR beta chain came from a study of molecular identifiers for immune sequencing clone quantification. As for the study in general: Replicate runs used RNA from 20,000 or 100,000 naive CD8 cells, which was split five ways into aliquots, and four of those aliquots were then sequenced. Regarding the study as a whole: Spiked Jurkat TCR RNA equivalent to one cell reportedly surfaced among some 1 million naive cells.

With respect to this clonotype: Its antigen is still unknown. This may arise from a read error, as a much more abundant clone is one base away.

TCRdb itself ran the PCR reads through MiXCR, one entry per CDR3 protein. This sample has tens of thousands of distinct CDR3 sequences, with roughly 20% found just once. Naive CD8 T cells underwent sorting with the CD8+CD4-CCR7+CD45RA+ definition. Sequenced: naive CD8+ T cells from blood, with Jurkat cell RNA spiked in. Subset indicated: FACS-sorted CD8+CD4-CCR7+CD45RA+ naive T cells. The sequence derives from a human donor in good health. Some libraries in this study had Jurkat cell RNA spiked in.

CDR3 loop: CSARFVGTGCINEQFF. CDR3 sequence (DNA): TGCAGTGCTAGATTTGTCGGGACAGGGTGTATCAATGAGCAGTTCTTC. J is TRBJ2-1 and V is TRBV20-1; 9 positions agree with TRBD1. V lost 2 bases, J lost 6 bases, and 11 bases stayed unmatched. Per germline, CDR1 DFQATT and CDR2 SNEGSKA (reference sequence). The CDR3 has 16 residues.